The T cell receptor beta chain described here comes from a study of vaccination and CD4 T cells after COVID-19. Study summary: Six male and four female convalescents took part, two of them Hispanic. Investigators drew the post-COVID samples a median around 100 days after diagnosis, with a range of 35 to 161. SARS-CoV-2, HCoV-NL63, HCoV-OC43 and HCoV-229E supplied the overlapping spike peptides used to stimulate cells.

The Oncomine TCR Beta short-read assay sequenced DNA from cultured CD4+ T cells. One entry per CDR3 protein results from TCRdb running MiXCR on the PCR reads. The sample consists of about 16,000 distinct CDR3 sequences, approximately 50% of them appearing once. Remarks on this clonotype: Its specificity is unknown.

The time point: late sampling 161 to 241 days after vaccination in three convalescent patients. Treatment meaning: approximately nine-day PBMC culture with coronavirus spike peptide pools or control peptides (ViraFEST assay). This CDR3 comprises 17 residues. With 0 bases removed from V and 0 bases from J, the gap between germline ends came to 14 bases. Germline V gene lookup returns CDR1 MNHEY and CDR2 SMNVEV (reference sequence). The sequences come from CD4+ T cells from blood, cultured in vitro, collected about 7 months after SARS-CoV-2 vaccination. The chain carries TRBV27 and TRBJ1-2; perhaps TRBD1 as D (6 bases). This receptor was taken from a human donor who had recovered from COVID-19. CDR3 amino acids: CASSLSGDRWANYGYTF. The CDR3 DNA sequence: TGTGCCAGCAGTTTATCGGGCGACAGGTGGGCTAACTATGGCTACACCTTC.